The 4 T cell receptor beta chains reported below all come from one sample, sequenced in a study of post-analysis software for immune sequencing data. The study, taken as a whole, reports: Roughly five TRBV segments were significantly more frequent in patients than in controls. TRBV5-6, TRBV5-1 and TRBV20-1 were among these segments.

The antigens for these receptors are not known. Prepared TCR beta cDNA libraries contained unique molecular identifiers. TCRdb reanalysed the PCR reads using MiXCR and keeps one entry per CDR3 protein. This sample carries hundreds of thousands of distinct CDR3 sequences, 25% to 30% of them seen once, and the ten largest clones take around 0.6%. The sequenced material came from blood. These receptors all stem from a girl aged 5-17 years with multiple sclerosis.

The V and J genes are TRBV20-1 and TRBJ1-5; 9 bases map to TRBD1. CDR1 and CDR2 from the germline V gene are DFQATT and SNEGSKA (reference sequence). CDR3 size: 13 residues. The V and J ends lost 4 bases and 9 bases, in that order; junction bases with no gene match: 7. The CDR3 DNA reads TGCAGTGCTAAACGGACAGGGGATCCGCCCCAGCATTTT. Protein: CSAKRTGDPPQHF.

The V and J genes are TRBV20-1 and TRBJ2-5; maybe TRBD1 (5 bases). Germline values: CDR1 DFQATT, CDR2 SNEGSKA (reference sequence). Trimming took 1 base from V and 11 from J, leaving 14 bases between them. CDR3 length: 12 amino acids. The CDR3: CSARGQINEQYF. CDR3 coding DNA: TGCAGTGCTAGAGGACAGATCAATGAGCAGTACTTC.

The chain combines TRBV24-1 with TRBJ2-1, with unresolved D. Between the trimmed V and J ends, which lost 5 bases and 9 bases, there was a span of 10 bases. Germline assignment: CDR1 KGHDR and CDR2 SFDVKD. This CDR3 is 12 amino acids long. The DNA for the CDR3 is TGTGCCACCAGTGCATTGGTTGGTGAGCAGTTCTTC. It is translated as CATSALVGEQFF.

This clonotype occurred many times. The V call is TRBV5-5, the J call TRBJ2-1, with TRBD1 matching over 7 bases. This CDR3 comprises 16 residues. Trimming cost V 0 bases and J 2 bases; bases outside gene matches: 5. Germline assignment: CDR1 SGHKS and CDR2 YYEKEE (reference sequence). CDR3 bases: TGTGCCAGCAGCTTGGTTGGGACAGCTACCTACAATGAGCAGTTCTTC. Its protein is CASSLVGTATYNEQFF.